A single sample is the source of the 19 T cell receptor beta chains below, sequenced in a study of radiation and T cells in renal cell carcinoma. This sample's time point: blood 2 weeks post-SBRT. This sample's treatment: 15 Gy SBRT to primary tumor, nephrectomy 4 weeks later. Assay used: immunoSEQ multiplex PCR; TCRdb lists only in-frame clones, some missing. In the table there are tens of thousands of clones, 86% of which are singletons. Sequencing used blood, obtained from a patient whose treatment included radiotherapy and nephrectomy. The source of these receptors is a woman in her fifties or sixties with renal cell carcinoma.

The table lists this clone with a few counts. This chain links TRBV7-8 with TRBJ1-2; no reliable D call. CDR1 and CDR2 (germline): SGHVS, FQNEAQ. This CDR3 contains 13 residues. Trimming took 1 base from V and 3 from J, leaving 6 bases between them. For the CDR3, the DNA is TGTGCCAGCAGCTTAGTGGCAGACTATGGCTACACCTTC. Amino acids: CASSLVADYGYTF.

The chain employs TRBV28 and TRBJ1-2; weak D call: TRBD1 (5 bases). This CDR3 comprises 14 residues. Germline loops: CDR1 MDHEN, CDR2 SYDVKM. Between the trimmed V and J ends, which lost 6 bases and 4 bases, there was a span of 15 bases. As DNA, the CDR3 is TGTGCCAGCAGCTCTCCCGACAGTCTCTATGGCTACACCTTC. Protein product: CASSSPDSLYGYTF.

This CDR3 is CASSLGGADHGYTF. The CDR3 bases are TGCGCCAGCAGCCTTGGTGGGGCAGACCATGGCTACACCTTC. The chain uses TRBV5-1 and TRBJ1-2; tentative D call: TRBD1 (5 bases). Germline CDR1 is SGHRS and CDR2 is YFSETQ. CDR3 length: 14 amino acids. Trimming shortened V by 4 bases and J by 6 bases, and 16 bases separated the two germline ends. The complete variable domain, with remaining parts taken from reference TRBV5-1 and TRBJ1-2, reads KAGVTQTPRYLIKTRGQQVTLSCSPISGHRSVSWYQQTPGQGLQFLFEYFSETQRNKGNFPGRFSGRQFSNSRSEMNVSTLELGDSALYLCASSLGGADHGYTFGSGTRLTVV.

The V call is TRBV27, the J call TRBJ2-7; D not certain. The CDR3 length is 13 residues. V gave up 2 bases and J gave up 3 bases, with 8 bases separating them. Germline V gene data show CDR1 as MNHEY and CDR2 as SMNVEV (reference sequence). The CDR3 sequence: CASSLNTGYEQYF. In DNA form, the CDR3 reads TGTGCCAGCAGTTTAAACACCGGCTACGAGCAGTACTTC.

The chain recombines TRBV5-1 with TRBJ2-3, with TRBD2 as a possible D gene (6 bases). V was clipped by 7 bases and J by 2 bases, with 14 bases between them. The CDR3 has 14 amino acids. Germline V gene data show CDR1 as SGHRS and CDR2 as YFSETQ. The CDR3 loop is CASYTPGVTDTQYF. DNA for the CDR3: TGCGCCAGCTATACTCCGGGGGTCACAGATACGCAGTATTTT.

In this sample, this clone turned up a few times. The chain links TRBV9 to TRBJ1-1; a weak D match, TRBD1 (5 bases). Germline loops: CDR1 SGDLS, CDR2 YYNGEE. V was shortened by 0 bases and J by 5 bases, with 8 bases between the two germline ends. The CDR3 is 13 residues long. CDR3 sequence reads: CASSVDEGTEAFF. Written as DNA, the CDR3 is TGTGCCAGCAGCGTAGATGAGGGGACTGAAGCTTTCTTT.

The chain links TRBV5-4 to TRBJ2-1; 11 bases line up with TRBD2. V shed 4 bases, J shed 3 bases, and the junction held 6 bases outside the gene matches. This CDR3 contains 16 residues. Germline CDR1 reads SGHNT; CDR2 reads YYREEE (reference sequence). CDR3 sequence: CASSPLAGGGYNEQFF. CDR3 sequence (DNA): TGTGCCAGCAGCCCTCTAGCGGGAGGTGGCTACAATGAGCAGTTCTTC.

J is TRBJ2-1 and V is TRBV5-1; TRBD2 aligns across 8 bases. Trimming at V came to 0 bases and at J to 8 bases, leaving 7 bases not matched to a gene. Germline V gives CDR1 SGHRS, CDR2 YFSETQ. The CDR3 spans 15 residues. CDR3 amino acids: CASSLGAGGFDEQFF. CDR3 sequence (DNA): TGCGCCAGCAGCTTGGGGGCGGGAGGTTTCGATGAGCAGTTCTTC.

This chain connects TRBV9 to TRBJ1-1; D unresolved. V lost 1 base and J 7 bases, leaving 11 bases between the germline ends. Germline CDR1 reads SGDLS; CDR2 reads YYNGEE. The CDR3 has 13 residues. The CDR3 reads CASSVSLEFEAFF. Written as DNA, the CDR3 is TGTGCCAGCAGCGTATCCTTAGAGTTTGAAGCTTTCTTT.

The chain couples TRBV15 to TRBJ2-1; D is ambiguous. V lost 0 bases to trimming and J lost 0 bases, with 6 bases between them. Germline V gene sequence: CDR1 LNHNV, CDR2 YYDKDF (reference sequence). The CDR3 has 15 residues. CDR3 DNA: TGTGCCACCAGCAGAGATAGCCTCTCCTACAATGAGCAGTTCTTC. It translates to CATSRDSLSYNEQFF.

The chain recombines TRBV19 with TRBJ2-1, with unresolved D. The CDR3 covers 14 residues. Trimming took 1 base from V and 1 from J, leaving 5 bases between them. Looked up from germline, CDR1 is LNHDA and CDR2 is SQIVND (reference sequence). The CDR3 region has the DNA TGTGCCAGTAGTATAGCTAGTTCCTACAATGAGCAGTTCTTC. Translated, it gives CASSIASSYNEQFF.

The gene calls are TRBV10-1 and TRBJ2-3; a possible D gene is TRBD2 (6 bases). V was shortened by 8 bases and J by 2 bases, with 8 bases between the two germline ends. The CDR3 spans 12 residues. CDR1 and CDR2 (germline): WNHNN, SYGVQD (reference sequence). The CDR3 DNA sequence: TGCGCCAGCGGGGGGACCACAGATACGCAGTATTTT. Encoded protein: CASGGTTDTQYF.

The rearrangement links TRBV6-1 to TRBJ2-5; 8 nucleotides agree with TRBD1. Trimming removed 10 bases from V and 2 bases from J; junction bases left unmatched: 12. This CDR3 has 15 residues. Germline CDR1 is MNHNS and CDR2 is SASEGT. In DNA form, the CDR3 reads TGTGCCACCTATAAGGGGAACAGGGGGCAAGAGACCCAGTACTTC. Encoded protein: CATYKGNRGQETQYF.

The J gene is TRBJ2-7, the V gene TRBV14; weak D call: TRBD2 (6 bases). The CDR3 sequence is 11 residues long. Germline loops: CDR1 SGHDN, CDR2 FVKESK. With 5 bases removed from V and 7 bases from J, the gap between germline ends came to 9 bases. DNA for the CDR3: TGTGCCAGCAGCTCCCGGGAGGAGCAGTACTTC. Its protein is CASSSREEQYF.

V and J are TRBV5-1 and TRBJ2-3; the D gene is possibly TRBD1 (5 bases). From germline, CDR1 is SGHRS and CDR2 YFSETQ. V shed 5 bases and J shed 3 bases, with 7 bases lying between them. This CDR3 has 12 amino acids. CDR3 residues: CASSAGTDTQYF. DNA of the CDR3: TGCGCCAGCAGTGCAGGGACAGATACGCAGTATTTT.

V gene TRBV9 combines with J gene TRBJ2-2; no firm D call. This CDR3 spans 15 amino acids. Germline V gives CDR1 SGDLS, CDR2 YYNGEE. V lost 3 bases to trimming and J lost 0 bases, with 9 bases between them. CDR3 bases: TGTGCCAGCAGCGCCCGACTGACGAACACCGGGGAGCTGTTTTTT. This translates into CASSARLTNTGELFF.

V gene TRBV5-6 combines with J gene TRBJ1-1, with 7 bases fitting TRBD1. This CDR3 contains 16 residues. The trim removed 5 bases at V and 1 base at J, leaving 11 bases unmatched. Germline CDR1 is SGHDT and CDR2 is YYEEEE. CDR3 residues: CASRLGQIRENTEAFF. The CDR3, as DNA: TGTGCCAGCAGACTGGGACAGATAAGGGAGAACACTGAAGCTTTCTTT.

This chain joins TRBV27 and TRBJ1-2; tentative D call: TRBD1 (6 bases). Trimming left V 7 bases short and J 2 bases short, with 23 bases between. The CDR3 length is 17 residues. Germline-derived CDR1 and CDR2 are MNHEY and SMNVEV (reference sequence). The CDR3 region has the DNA TGTGCCAGCACCCCTGGGTTTGGAGGGACATCCAACTATGGCTACACCTTC. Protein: CASTPGFGGTSNYGYTF.

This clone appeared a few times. The DNA of the CDR3 is TGTGCCAGCAGTCAGCGGGACAGAGACACCGGGGAGCTGTTTTTT. Its protein is CASSQRDRDTGELFF. The gene calls are TRBV6-1 and TRBJ2-2; D may be TRBD1 or TRBD2 (7 bases each). The germline V gene encodes CDR1 MNHNS and CDR2 SASEGT. V was cut by 5 bases and J by 3 bases, with 13 bases left in between. The CDR3 spans 15 residues.